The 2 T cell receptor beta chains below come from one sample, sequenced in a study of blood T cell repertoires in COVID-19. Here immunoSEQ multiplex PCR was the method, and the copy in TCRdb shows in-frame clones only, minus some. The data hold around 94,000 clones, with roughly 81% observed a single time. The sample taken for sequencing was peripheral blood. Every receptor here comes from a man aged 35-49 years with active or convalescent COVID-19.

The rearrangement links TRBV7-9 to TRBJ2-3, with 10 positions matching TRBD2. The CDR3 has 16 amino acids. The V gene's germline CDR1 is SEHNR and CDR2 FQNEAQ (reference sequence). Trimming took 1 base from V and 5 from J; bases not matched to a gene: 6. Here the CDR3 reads CASSLGSGGAGDTQYF. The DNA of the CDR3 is TGTGCCAGCAGCTTAGGCAGCGGGGGGGCTGGAGATACGCAGTATTTT. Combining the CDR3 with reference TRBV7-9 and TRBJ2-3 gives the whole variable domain DTGVSQNPRHKITKRGQNVTFRCDPISEHNRLYWYRQTLGQGPEFLTYFQNEAQLEKSRLLSDRFSAERPKGSFSTLEIQRTEQGDSAMYLCASSLGSGGAGDTQYFGPGTRLTVL.

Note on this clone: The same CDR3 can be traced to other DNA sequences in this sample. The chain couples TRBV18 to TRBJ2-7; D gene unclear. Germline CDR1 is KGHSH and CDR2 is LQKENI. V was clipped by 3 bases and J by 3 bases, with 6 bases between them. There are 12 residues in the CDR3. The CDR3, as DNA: TGTGCCAGCTCACCCCCCGGCTACGAGCAGTACTTC. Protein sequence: CASSPPGYEQYF.